These T cell receptor beta chains were read from a single sample in a study of T cells in Graves' hyperthyroidism and ophthalmopathy. MiXCR, run by TCRdb on the multiplex PCR reads, gives a single entry per CDR3 protein. The profile covers 400,000 to 550,000 distinct CDR3 sequences, with roughly an eighth appearing a single time and less than 20% taken by the ten largest. Sample: blood. The receptors were sampled from a woman aged 18 to 35 with Graves' hyperthyroidism. The CDR3 runs from the conserved cysteine through the conserved F or W. Fields, in order: clone size, D gene, V gene, J gene, CDR3 DNA, CDR3 protein. A D gene is named only where the DNA matches it firmly. Expanded clones are given a class, and other clones once, few, many or no size at all.

few	-	TRBV6-1	TRBJ2-3	TGTGCCAGCAGGGGGTACGGAAGCACAGATACGCAGTATTTT	CASRGYGSTDTQYF
-	-	TRBV3-1	TRBJ2-1	TGTGCCAGCAGCCAAGTTGGGCAGGGGATGGTGCAGTTCTTC	CASSQVGQGMVQFF
-	TRBD1	TRBV4-1	TRBJ2-1	TGCGCCAGCAGCCAAGGCCCGACAGGGATGACCTACAATGAGCAGTTCTTC	CASSQGPTGMTYNEQFF
few	TRBD1	TRBV7-9	TRBJ1-6	TGTGCCAGCAGCTCTGGACAGGTTCTATCTAATTCACCCCTCCACTTT	CASSSGQVLSNSPLHF
many	TRBD1	TRBV5-1	TRBJ1-1	TGCGCCAGCAGCTTATCTCGGGACAGGAATCCGAAGAACACTGAAGCTTTCTTT	CASSLSRDRNPKNTEAFF
few	-	TRBV7-3	TRBJ1-2	TGTGCCAGCAGCTCCCAGATGAGGGGTGGCTACACCTTC	CASSSQMRGGYTF
-	TRBD2	TRBV29-1	TRBJ2-7	TGCAGCGTTAGAGAGGCGGCTAGCGGCTACGAGCAGTACTTC	CSVREAASGYEQYF
many	-	TRBV4-1	TRBJ1-2	TGCGCCAGCAGCCAAGAGGGATGGGTGAGCGGGAACTATGGCTACACCTTC	CASSQEGWVSGNYGYTF
once	-	TRBV6-1	TRBJ2-7	TGTGCCAGCAGTGACAGGTTGTACAGGGAACACGAGCAGTACTTC	CASSDRLYREHEQYF
once	-	TRBV30	TRBJ1-1	TGTGCCTGGACCCTAGGTGGCCGTCTGAACACTGAAGCTTTCTTT	CAWTLGGRLNTEAFF
many	TRBD2	TRBV5-1	TRBJ2-5	TGCGCCAGCAGTCCAACACTAGCGGGAGAGACAGAGACCCAGTACTTC	CASSPTLAGETETQYF
many	TRBD2	TRBV12-3/TRBV12-4	TRBJ2-5	TGTGCCAGCAGTGCCCAGACTAGCGGAGAGACCCAGTACTTC	CASSAQTSGETQYF
-	-	TRBV29-1	TRBJ2-3	TGCAGCGTTGATACGGAAAGCACAGATACGCAGTATTTT	CSVDTESTDTQYF
few	-	TRBV2	TRBJ2-7	TGTGCCAGCTCCGGGACAAGAAGCGACGAGCAGTACTTC	CASSGTRSDEQYF
-	TRBD1	TRBV5-1	TRBJ1-5	TGCGCCAGCAGCTTGAGGGGGCAGAGGAATCAGCCCCAGCATTTT	CASSLRGQRNQPQHF
many	-	TRBV19	TRBJ1-2	TGTGCCAGTTCTCGCGACTATGGCTACACCTTC	CASSRDYGYTF
many	-	TRBV5-6	TRBJ1-2	TGTGCCAGCAGCGACTCCGGGGGCTATGGCTACACCTTC	CASSDSGGYGYTF
few	TRBD1	TRBV27	TRBJ1-4	TGTGCCAGCAGTCGACAGGGTCCTAATGAAAAACTGTTTTTT	CASSRQGPNEKLFF
many	-	TRBV5-1	TRBJ2-3	TGCGCCAGCAGCTTGAGTTCCTCAGATACGCAGTATTTT	CASSLSSSDTQYF
many	-	TRBV11-1	TRBJ1-3	TGTGCCAGCAGCTCCGGAAACACCATATATTTT	CASSSGNTIYF
-	TRBD1	TRBV27	TRBJ2-1	TGTGCCAGCCGCGCCCGACAGGGGTTAGATGAGCAGTTCTTC	CASRARQGLDEQFF
many	-	TRBV12-3/TRBV12-4	TRBJ1-6	TGTGCCAGCAGGGTACTGGGGTCACCCCTCCACTTT	CASRVLGSPLHF
many	TRBD2	TRBV11-3	TRBJ2-1	TGTGCCAGCAGCCATGGGACTAGCGGGTTGTGGGATGAGCAGTTCTTC	CASSHGTSGLWDEQFF
many	-	TRBV6-5	TRBJ2-3	TGTGCCAGCAGTTCTCCCCCGTCAGATACGCAGTATTTT	CASSSPPSDTQYF
few	-	TRBV6-1	TRBJ2-5	TGTGCCAGCACCATAAGAGAGACCCAGTACTTC	CASTIRETQYF
many	-	TRBV11-2	TRBJ2-2	TGTGCCAGCAGCTCAACCGCAGGGGTTACCGGGGAGCTGTTTTTT	CASSSTAGVTGELFF
many	TRBD2	TRBV11-2	TRBJ2-1	TGTGCCAGCAGCACAGGGTCAGCGGGAGATGAGCAGTTCTTC	CASSTGSAGDEQFF
many	TRBD2	TRBV10-3	TRBJ2-1	TGTGCCATCGCTCGACTAGCAGATGACTCCAATGAGCAGTTCTTC	CAIARLADDSNEQFF
many	TRBD1	TRBV24-1	TRBJ2-1	TGTGCCACCAGTGATTTGCAGGGGGCAGGGAAATACAATGAGCAGTTCTTC	CATSDLQGAGKYNEQFF
many	-	TRBV6-2/TRBV6-3	TRBJ2-7	TGTGCCAGCAGTTCCGGGACACCGGTATACGAGCAGTACTTC	CASSSGTPVYEQYF
-	-	TRBV4-2	TRBJ2-5	TGTGCCAGCAGCAGATATGGGGCCGGAGAGGAGACCCAGTACTTC	CASSRYGAGEETQYF
many	TRBD1	TRBV27	TRBJ1-4	TGTGCCAGCAGTTTAGGGACAGCTAATGAAAAACTGTTTTTT	CASSLGTANEKLFF
many	-	TRBV18	TRBJ1-1	TGTGCCAGCTCACCACGGGAAGGGGCGAACACTGAAGCTTTCTTT	CASSPREGANTEAFF
many	TRBD2	TRBV12-3/TRBV12-4	TRBJ2-3	TGTGCCAGCAGTATAGCGGGAGAAGGCACAGATACGCAGTATTTT	CASSIAGEGTDTQYF
-	TRBD2	TRBV30	TRBJ2-3	TGTGCCTGGAGTTTTCCTAGCGGGCCAGATACGCAGTATTTT	CAWSFPSGPDTQYF
few	-	TRBV7-9	TRBJ2-1	TGTGCCAGCAGCTTAGGAGTAGCCTTGTTTCTTTTTTCCTACAATGAGCAGTTCTTC	CASSLGVALFLFSYNEQFF
few	TRBD2	TRBV9	TRBJ2-1	TGTGCCAGCAGCACCAGCGGGACTAGCAACAATGAGCAGTTCTTC	CASSTSGTSNNEQFF
many	-	TRBV5-1	TRBJ2-3	TGCGCCAGCAGCTTGGTGACAGGCACAGATACACAGTATTTT	CASSLVTGTDTQYF
-	-	TRBV5-1	TRBJ2-2	TGCGCCAGCAGCTTCGGTATCGGTGAGAGAACCGGGGAGCTGTTTTTT	CASSFGIGERTGELFF
many	TRBD1	TRBV12-5	TRBJ1-2	TGTGCTAGTGGTTTGGTAGAGGGGGCAGACCCTACTAACTATGGCTACACCTTC	CASGLVEGADPTNYGYTF
many	TRBD2	TRBV30	TRBJ2-3	TGTGCCTGGAGCAACCTACTAGCGGGAGATGAAGATACGCAGTATTTT	CAWSNLLAGDEDTQYF